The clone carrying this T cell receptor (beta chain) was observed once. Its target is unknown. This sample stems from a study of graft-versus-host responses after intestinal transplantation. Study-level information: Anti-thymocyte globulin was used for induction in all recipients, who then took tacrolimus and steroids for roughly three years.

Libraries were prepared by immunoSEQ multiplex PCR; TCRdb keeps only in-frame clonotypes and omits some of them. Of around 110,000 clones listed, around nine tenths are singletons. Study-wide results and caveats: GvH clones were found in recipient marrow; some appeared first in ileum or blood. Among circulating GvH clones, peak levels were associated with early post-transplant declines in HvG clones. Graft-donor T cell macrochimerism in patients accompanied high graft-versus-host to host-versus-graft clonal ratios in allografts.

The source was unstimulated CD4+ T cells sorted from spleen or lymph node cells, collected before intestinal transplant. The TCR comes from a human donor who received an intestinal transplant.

CDR3 loop: CASSPSRTRPVGTIYF. The CDR3 region has the DNA TGTGCCAGCAGCCCCTCCAGGACAAGGCCTGTCGGCACCATATATTTT. The rearrangement uses TRBV7-9 and TRBJ1-3; perhaps TRBD1 as D (5 bases). The CDR3 covers 16 residues. Germline V gene lookup returns CDR1 SEHNR and CDR2 FQNEAQ (reference sequence). V lost 5 bases to trimming and J lost 9 bases, with 23 bases between them.